This TCR beta chain stems from a study of cytomegalovirus exposure and HLA in healthy donors. Study context: A previous analysis identified around 120 million unique TCR beta sequences derived from 180 million or so T cells.

Per germline, CDR1 SGHVS and CDR2 FQNEAQ. Trimming left V 4 bases short and J 6 bases short, with 18 bases between. This CDR3 has 16 amino acids. Findings of the study overall: When analyzed later, the rates of TCR association showed variation by HLA locus, with DRB1 the most and HLA-C the fewest. HLA alleles showed associations with some 17,000 TCR beta sequences in a later analysis, at a 0.05 false discovery rate.

A word on this clone: The target antigen is unknown.

Donors were ostensibly healthy at sampling, although undocumented immune exposures were probable. The primer mix had 60 Vbeta and 13 Jbeta primers. Produced via immunoSEQ multiplex PCR; TCRdb's table is partial and in-frame only. The table lists about 54,000 clones, 78% of them singletons. This clonotype was sampled from a female donor in good health and CMV-seronegative. The chain combines TRBV7-8 with TRBJ2-2; the D gene is possibly TRBD2 (7 bases). Sequences were obtained from PBMCs. The DNA of the CDR3 is TGTGCCAGCAGCTCTACGGTCGGGGGGCATGCCGGGGAGCTGTTTTTT. Protein product: CASSSTVGGHAGELFF.